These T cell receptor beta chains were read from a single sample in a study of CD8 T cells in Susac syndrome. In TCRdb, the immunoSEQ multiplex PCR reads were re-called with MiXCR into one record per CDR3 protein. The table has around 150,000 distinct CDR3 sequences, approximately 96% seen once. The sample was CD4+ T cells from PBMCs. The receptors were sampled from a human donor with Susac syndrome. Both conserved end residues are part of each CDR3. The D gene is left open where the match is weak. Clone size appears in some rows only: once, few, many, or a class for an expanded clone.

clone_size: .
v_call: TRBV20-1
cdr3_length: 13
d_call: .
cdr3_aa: CSADRGYYDTQYF

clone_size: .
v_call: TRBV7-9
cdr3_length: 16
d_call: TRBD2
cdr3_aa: CASSLAERGLSGEQFF

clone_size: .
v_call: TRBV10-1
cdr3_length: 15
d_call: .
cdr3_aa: CASSEQALSTDTQYF

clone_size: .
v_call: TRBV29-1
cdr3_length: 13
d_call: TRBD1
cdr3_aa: CSVAQGAWTEAFF

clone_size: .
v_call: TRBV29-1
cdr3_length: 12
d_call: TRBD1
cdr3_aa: CSVTRQGDTQYF

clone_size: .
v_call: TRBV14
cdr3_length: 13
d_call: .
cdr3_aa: CASSRFGTDTQYF

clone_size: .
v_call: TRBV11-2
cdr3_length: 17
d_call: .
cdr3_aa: CASSLGLGDMRQETQYF

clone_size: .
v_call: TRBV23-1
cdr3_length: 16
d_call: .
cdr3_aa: CASSLSPGQESGTQYF

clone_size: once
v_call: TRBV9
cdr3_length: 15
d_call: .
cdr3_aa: CASSEWGIRTDTQYF

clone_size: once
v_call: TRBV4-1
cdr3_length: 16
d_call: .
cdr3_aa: CASSPRISRNTGELFF

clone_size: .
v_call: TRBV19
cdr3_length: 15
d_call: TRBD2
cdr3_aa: CASSRPGLIGKEQFF

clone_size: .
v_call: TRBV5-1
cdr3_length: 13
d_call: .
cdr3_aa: CASSLQGLETQYF

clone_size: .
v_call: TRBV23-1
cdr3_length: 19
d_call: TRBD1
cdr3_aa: CASPPGQGKGVGSGNTIYF

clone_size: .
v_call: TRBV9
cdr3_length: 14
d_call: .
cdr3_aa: CASSVGVSYNEQFF

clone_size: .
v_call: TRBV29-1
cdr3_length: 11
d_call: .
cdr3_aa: CSVEMGDTQYF

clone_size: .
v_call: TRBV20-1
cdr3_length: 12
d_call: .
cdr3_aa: CSARGSDTEAFF

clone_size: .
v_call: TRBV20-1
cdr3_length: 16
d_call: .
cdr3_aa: CSAIAWDQASDTEAFF

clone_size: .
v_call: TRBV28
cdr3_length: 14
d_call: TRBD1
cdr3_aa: CASRAGTGNYEQYF